This TCR beta chain was obtained from a study of PD-L1 blockade in urothelial cancer. Study at large: Men with urothelial cancer arising in the bladder made up twenty-five of 29 patients. Treatment start was followed by blood analysis at 3 weeks (second dose) and again at 6 weeks. Reported median T cell count for blood samples was approximately 140,000.

Some clones are missing from TCRdb's copy, which holds only in-frame ones; the method was immunoSEQ multiplex PCR. The sample has about 48,000 clones; around 80% are singletons. The CDR3 is 15 amino acids. V shed 2 bases and J shed 0 bases, with 8 bases lying between them. Per the germline V gene, CDR1 is MDHEN and CDR2 is SYDVKM. As for time point: peripheral blood 6 weeks after treatment start. The V and J genes are TRBV28 and TRBJ1-5; D call uncertain. This sample comprised PBMCs, obtained around atezolizumab (anti-PD-L1) treatment. This sequence originates from a man aged 65 to 85 with urothelial cancer. This CDR3 reads CASSLVTPSNQPQHF. The CDR3 DNA is TGTGCCAGCAGTTTAGTGACACCTAGCAATCAGCCCCAGCATTTT.